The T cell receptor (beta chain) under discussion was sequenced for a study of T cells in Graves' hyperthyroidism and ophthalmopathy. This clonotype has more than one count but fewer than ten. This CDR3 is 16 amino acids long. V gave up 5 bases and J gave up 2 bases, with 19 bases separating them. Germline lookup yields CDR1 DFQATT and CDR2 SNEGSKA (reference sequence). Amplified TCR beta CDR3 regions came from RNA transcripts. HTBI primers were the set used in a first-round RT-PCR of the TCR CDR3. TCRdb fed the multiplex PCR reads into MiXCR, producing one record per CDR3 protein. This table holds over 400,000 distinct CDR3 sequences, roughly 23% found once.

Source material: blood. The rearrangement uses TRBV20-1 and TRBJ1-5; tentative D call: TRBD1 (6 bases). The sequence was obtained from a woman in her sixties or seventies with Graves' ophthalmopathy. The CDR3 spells CSAQKGSRGRNQPQHF. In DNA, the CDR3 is TGCAGTGCTCAGAAAGGCTCCAGGGGACGCAATCAGCCCCAGCATTTT.